The rows below give T cell receptor beta chains drawn from one sample of a study of blood T cells in healthy people across ages. TCRdb reanalysed the 5' RACE reads using MiXCR and keeps one entry per CDR3 protein. This table has approximately 1,700,000 distinct CDR3 sequences, 35% to 50% appearing once. Input material: blood. These receptor sequences come from a human donor in good health. Each CDR3 is given with its conserved first and last residue.

J | V | CDR3
TRBJ2-7 | TRBV7-9 | CTSNPLYEQYF
TRBJ1-2 | TRBV27 | CASSPSIGGAGYGYTF
TRBJ1-5 | TRBV2 | CASSDGRDRFSNQPQHF
TRBJ1-5 | TRBV20-1 | CSARTRGLDQPQHF
TRBJ2-1 | TRBV5-1 | CASGRGQVGDEQFF
TRBJ2-7 | TRBV3-1 | CASSLQLGNSYEQYF
TRBJ2-7 | TRBV7-2 | CASSLAGGQGVYEQYF
TRBJ2-1 | TRBV4-1 | CASGGVGLYNEQFF
TRBJ2-1 | TRBV7-8 | CASSAPGLAGGIDHNEQFF
TRBJ1-1 | TRBV29-1 | CSVEEGGHFEAFF
TRBJ1-4 | TRBV5-6 | CASSSGSGREKLFF
TRBJ2-2 | TRBV7-9 | CASSAWTANTGELFF
TRBJ2-5 | TRBV11-2 | CASSPATTGGWWKTQYF
TRBJ2-5 | TRBV7-3 | CANSLIGGETQYF
TRBJ2-5 | TRBV20-1 | CSASSGGVPETQYF
TRBJ1-4 | TRBV20-1 | CSAKDRGLEKLFF
TRBJ1-4 | TRBV7-9 | CASSFIRAHDPTNEKLFF
TRBJ2-2 | TRBV28 | CASSSPDFWVTGELFF
TRBJ1-4 | TRBV7-9 | CASSFEEKLFF
TRBJ1-2 | TRBV28 | CASMWGRSNYGYTF
TRBJ2-3 | TRBV5-1 | CASSLGSEDTQYF
TRBJ1-5 | TRBV5-6 | CASSSGPLGTNQPQHF
TRBJ2-1 | TRBV20-1 | CSASPRIRSYNEQFF
TRBJ1-2 | TRBV28 | CASRDSVGYTF
TRBJ1-5 | TRBV9 | CASSEGRAGQPQHF
TRBJ2-2 | TRBV15 | CATSRPPTGELFF
TRBJ2-1 | TRBV12-3/TRBV12-4 | CASTSPGRSYNEQFF
TRBJ1-1 | TRBV6-5 | CASSSYPDEAFF
TRBJ2-3 | TRBV14 | CASRTWGTGHPFTDTQYF
TRBJ1-2 | TRBV7-2 | CASSLARAGDYGYTF
TRBJ2-7 | TRBV4-3 | CASSPGRVLSYEQYF
TRBJ2-1 | TRBV7-9 | CASSFAGGEYNEQFF
TRBJ1-2 | TRBV28 | CASSPGGGDLYYGYTF
TRBJ2-3 | TRBV27 | CASNVYPTETNTDTQYF
TRBJ1-5 | TRBV12-3/TRBV12-4 | CASSSSRGSMNQPQHF
TRBJ1-2 | TRBV6-6 | CASSYSLGQGIMDGYTF
TRBJ2-7 | TRBV29-1 | CSVGYGANYEQYF
TRBJ2-1 | TRBV20-1 | CSASSGGTSYNEQFF
TRBJ2-5 | TRBV20-1 | CSVLALETQYF
TRBJ2-1 | TRBV15 | CATSRTGEGYNEQFF
TRBJ1-2 | TRBV5-1 | CASSTPNGAGYGYTF
TRBJ2-5 | TRBV7-9 | CASSPLRRDREETQYF
TRBJ1-2 | TRBV6-5 | CASSQGFYGYTF